The clone carrying this T cell receptor beta chain has only one observation. This entry is derived from a study of blood T cell repertoires in COVID-19. CDR3 size: 14 residues. The germline V and J ends were trimmed by 4 bases and 1 base, with 10 bases remaining between them. Germline CDR1 KGHSH, CDR2 LQKENI. Some clones are missing from TCRdb's copy, which holds only in-frame ones; the method was immunoSEQ multiplex PCR. In the table there are roughly 150,000 clones, just over 90% of which are singletons. Sequencing was carried out using peripheral blood. This receptor was identified in a man between 18 and 35 years old with acute or convalescent COVID-19. The chain recombines TRBV18 with TRBJ1-1, with D possibly TRBD1 on 6 matching bases. CDR3 nucleotides: TGTGCCAGCTCACTAGAACAGGGGAACACTGAAGCTTTCTTT. The encoded protein is CASSLEQGNTEAFF.